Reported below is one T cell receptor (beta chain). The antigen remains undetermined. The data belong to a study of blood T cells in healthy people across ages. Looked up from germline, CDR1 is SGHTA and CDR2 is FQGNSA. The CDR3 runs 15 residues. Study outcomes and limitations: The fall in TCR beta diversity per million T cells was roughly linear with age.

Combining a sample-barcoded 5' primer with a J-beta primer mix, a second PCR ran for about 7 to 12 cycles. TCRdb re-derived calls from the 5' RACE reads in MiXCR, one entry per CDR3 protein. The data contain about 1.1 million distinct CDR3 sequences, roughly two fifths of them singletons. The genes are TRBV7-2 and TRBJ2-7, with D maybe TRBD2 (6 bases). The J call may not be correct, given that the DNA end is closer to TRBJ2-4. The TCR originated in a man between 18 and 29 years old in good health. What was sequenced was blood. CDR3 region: CASSLGRDLGNIQYF. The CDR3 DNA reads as TGTGCCAGCAGCTTAGGTCGGGACTTAGGGAACATTCAGTACTTC.